This T cell receptor (beta chain) was sequenced in a study of blood T cell repertoires in COVID-19. As for the study in general: T cells, B-cell-depleted T cells, or PBMCs provided the cDNA or gDNA that served as material.

Participant age was roughly 18 to 90 years, and participants resided in approximately 25 US areas. The table came from immunoSEQ multiplex PCR; TCRdb's copy has only in-frame clones and leaves some out. The sample contains roughly 400,000 clones, less than 95% of which appear only once. Germline V gene data show CDR1 as SNHLY and CDR2 as FYNNEI. The CDR3 consists of 13 residues. Trimming took 6 bases from V and 5 from J, leaving 11 bases between them. The V and J genes are TRBV2 and TRBJ2-1; possibly TRBD1 for D (6 bases). The TCR comes from a man younger than 30 who had recovered from COVID-19. Source material: PBMCs or T cells enriched from blood (not recorded which). CDR3 amino acids: CASRVDRNNEQFF. CDR3 sequence (DNA): TGTGCCAGCAGAGTGGACAGAAACAATGAGCAGTTCTTC. Variable domain in full (rest from reference TRBV2 and TRBJ2-1): EPEVTQTPSHQVTQMGQEVILRCVPISNHLYFYWYRQILGQKVEFLVSFYNNEISEKSEIFDDQFSVERPDGSNFTLKIRSTKLEDSAMYFCASRVDRNNEQFFGPGTRLTVL.